The sample holds many counts of the clone carrying this TCR beta chain. Antigen: not known. The sample is drawn from a study of blood T cells in healthy people across ages. Study outcomes and limitations: Fewer expanded clones and more diversity marked long-lived versus aged donors.

Drawing of peripheral blood yielded approximately 10 milliliters from each donor. From germline, CDR1 is DFQATT and CDR2 SNEGSKA (reference sequence). The V and J ends lost 7 bases and 4 bases respectively, with 16 bases between them. CDR3 length: 13 amino acids. PCR was performed a second time for about 7 to 11 cycles using a sample-barcoded 5' primer and a J-beta primer mix. Each cDNA was tagged by a template-switch adaptor containing 12 random nucleotides. TCRdb passed the 5' RACE reads through MiXCR, listing each CDR3 protein once. The table lists hundreds of thousands of distinct CDR3 sequences, over 20% of them singletons.

The sequencing input was blood. This clonotype was sampled from a man aged 65-85 years in good health. This chain uses TRBV20-1 with TRBJ2-5; D is uncertain. The CDR3 sequence is CSVASTLRETQYF. DNA of the CDR3: TGCAGTGTCGCCTCGACTCTTCGAGAGACCCAGTACTTC.